The rows below give T cell receptor beta chains drawn from one sample of a study of cytomegalovirus exposure and HLA in healthy donors. The assay was immunoSEQ multiplex PCR, and TCRdb's table has in-frame clones only and misses some. Of 100,000 to 150,000 clones in the sample, 70% to 80% were seen once. The sequenced sample consisted of PBMCs. The receptors were gathered from a female donor in good health and CMV-seronegative. Each CDR3 is given with its conserved first and last residue. D genes are given only for firm matches. Clone size is stated in some rows and not others, as once, few, many or a class when expanded.

d_gene,j_gene,v_gene,abundance,CDR3nt,CDR3aa
.,TRBJ2-5,TRBV4-1,.,TGCGCCAGCAGCCTCACCCCCCCGGGAACCAAAGAGACCCAGTACTTC,CASSLTPPGTKETQYF
TRBD1,TRBJ2-7,TRBV6-5,.,TGTGCCAGCAGTTACTCTGGGACAGGGGGCGACGAGCAGTACTTC,CASSYSGTGGDEQYF
.,TRBJ1-4,TRBV19,.,TGTGCCAGTAGTATCCAGAGCGACAATGAAAAACTGTTTTTT,CASSIQSDNEKLFF
TRBD1,TRBJ1-2,TRBV6-5,.,TGTGCCAGCAGCTGGGACAGGGACTATGGCTACACCTTC,CASSWDRDYGYTF
.,TRBJ1-1,TRBV19,few,TGTGCCAGTACCCGGGAACAGAACACTGAAGCTTTCTTT,CASTREQNTEAFF
.,TRBJ2-3,TRBV29-1,.,TGCAGCTTCAACGCGGGGGCCACAGATACGCAGTATTTT,CSFNAGATDTQYF
.,TRBJ2-6,TRBV18,once,TGTGCCAGCTCACCAACAGGATCTGGGGCCAACGTCCTGACTTTC,CASSPTGSGANVLTF
TRBD2,TRBJ2-1,TRBV7-9,.,TGTGCCAGCAGCTTATTCCTAGCGGCTGGATCGTGGGATGAGCAGTTCTTC,CASSLFLAAGSWDEQFF
.,TRBJ1-2,TRBV4-1,once,TGCGCCAGCAGCCAAGGGCGGGCGACCTATGGCTACACCTTC,CASSQGRATYGYTF
TRBD1,TRBJ2-1,TRBV28,.,TGTGCCAGCAGTTTAATCCGAGGGACAGGGGGGTATGAGCAGTTCTTC,CASSLIRGTGGYEQFF
TRBD1,TRBJ1-2,TRBV19,.,TGTGCCAGTAGTATCTCGGGGACAGGGGCCTATGGCTACACCTTC,CASSISGTGAYGYTF
TRBD1,TRBJ2-4,TRBV4-2,.,TGTGCCAGCAGCCTTCCGGGACAGGGGGCTAGCATTCAGTACTTC,CASSLPGQGASIQYF
.,TRBJ2-1,TRBV6-1,few,TGTGCCAGCAGTGCGACACGGATAGAGCAGTTCTTC,CASSATRIEQFF
.,TRBJ1-2,TRBV7-3,.,TGTGCCAGCAGCCTCGACTGGAACTATGGCTACACCTTC,CASSLDWNYGYTF
.,TRBJ2-3,TRBV7-9,.,TGTGCCAGCAGCACGTCGGGAGATACGCAGTATTTT,CASSTSGDTQYF
TRBD1,TRBJ1-4,TRBV7-2,.,TGTGCCAGCCGTCAGGGGGTATGGGAAAAACTGTTTTTT,CASRQGVWEKLFF
TRBD1,TRBJ2-1,TRBV10-1,.,TGCGCCAGCAGTGGACAGGGGATGAGGGATGAGCAGTTCTTC,CASSGQGMRDEQFF
TRBD1,TRBJ1-1,TRBV13,.,TGTGCCAGCAGCTCTTTACCCGGGACAGGGGAAGGGGCTTTCTTT,CASSSLPGTGEGAFF
.,TRBJ1-2,TRBV10-3,.,TGTGCCATCAGTGATGAGCTGATGGAGGAGGACTATGGCTACACCTTC,CAISDELMEEDYGYTF
TRBD2,TRBJ2-5,TRBV7-2,.,TGTGCCAGCAGCTCATGGACTAGCGGGGGGGAGACCCAGTACTTC,CASSSWTSGGETQYF
TRBD1,TRBJ2-5,TRBV30,once,TGTGCCTGGCTTAAGACAGGGGGGTTCGGGGAGACCCAGTACTTC,CAWLKTGGFGETQYF
.,TRBJ2-7,TRBV5-1,.,TGCGCCAGCAGCCCGCTTGAGGGATTGGAGCAGTACTTC,CASSPLEGLEQYF
.,TRBJ2-7,TRBV9,.,TGTGCCAGCAGCGTAGCTGGGCTCCCTGGCGACGAGCAGTACTTC,CASSVAGLPGDEQYF
TRBD1,TRBJ2-3,TRBV5-1,.,TGCGCCAGCAGCTGGGGGGACAGGGGACTGTCAGATACGCAGTATTTT,CASSWGDRGLSDTQYF
TRBD2,TRBJ2-3,TRBV4-3,few,TGCGCCAGCAGCCCGACTAGCGGGAACGCAGATACGCAGTATTTT,CASSPTSGNADTQYF
.,TRBJ2-7,TRBV10-3,.,TGTGCCATCAGTGAGTCGAGTAGTCTGTCCCACGAGCAGTACTTC,CAISESSSLSHEQYF
TRBD1,TRBJ2-5,TRBV30,.,TGTGCCTGGAGCGACAGTGGACAGGGCCAAGAGACCCAGTACTTC,CAWSDSGQGQETQYF
.,TRBJ2-5,TRBV2,.,TGTGCCAGCAGGGCGGGACTCAGTCAGTACTTC,CASRAGLSQYF